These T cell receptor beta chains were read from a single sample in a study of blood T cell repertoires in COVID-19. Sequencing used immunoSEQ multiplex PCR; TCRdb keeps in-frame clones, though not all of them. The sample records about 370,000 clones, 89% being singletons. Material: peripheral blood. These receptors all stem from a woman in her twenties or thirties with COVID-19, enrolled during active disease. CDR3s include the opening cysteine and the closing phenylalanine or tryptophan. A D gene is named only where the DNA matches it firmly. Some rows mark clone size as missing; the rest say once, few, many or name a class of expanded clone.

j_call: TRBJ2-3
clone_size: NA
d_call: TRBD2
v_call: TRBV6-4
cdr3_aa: CATHFGGGLAGSTDTQYF
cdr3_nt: TGTGCCACCCATTTCGGGGGAGGACTAGCGGGGAGCACAGATACGCAGTATTTT

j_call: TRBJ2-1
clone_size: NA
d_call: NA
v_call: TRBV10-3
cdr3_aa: CAISDLLATNEQFF
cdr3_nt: TGTGCCATCAGTGATCTCCTAGCGACCAATGAGCAGTTCTTC

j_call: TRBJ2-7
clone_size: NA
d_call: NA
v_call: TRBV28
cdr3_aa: CASSPGGGGGYEQYF
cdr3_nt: TGTGCCAGCAGTCCGGGAGGCGGGGGCGGTTACGAGCAGTACTTC

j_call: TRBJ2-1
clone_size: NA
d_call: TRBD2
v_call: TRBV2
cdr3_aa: CASRSTSGRIYEQFF
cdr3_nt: TGTGCCAGCAGGTCGACTAGCGGGAGAATATATGAGCAGTTCTTC

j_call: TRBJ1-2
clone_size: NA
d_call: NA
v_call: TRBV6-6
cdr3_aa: CASSNTGGGRGYTF
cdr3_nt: TGTGCCAGCAGTAACACAGGCGGGGGTCGTGGCTACACCTTC

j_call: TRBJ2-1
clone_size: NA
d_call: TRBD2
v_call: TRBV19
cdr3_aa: CASSSIAGGSSYNEQFF
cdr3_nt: TGTGCCAGTAGTTCTATAGCGGGGGGCAGCTCCTACAATGAGCAGTTCTTC

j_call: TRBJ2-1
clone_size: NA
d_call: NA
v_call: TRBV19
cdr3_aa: CASRRQYNEQFF
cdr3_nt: TGTGCCAGTAGGAGACAGTACAATGAGCAGTTCTTC

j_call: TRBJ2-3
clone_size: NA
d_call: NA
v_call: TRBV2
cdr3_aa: CASSDRRLGRTDTQYF
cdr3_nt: TGTGCCAGCAGTGATCGTCGGCTAGGCCGCACAGATACGCAGTATTTT

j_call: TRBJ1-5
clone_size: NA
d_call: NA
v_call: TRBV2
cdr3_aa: CASSEGGQRNQPQHF
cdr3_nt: TGTGCCAGCAGTGAAGGCGGACAGCGCAATCAGCCCCAGCATTTT

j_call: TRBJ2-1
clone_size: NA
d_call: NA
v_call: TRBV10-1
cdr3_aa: CASSSDSYNEQFF
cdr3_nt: TGCGCCAGCAGTTCCGACAGTTACAATGAGCAGTTCTTC

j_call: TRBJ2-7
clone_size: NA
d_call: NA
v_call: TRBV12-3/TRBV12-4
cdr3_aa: CASSLGQVYEQYF
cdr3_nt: TGTGCCAGCAGTTTAGGGCAGGTCTACGAGCAGTACTTC

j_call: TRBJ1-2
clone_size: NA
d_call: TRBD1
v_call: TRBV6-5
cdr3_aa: CASSRDSNGYTF
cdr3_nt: TGTGCCAGCAGCCGGGACAGCAATGGCTACACCTTC

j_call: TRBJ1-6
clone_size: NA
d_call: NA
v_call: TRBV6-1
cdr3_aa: CASSKGWFEKAGLNFHF
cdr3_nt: TGTGCCAGCAGTAAAGGTTGGTTCGAGAAAGCGGGGCTAAACTTCCACTTT

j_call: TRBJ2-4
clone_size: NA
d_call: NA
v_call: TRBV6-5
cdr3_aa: CASSYGGSPKNIQYF
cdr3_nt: TGTGCCAGCAGTTACGGAGGGTCTCCCAAAAACATTCAGTACTTC

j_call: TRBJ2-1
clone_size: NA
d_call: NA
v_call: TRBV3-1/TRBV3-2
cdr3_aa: CASSPPGRDNEQFF
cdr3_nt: TGTGCCAGCAGCCCCCCCGGCAGGGACAATGAGCAGTTCTTC

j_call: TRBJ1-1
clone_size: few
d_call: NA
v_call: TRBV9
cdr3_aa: CASSAGQRTGRDTEAFF
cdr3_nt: TGTGCCAGCAGCGCTGGACAGAGGACGGGCCGGGACACTGAAGCTTTCTTT

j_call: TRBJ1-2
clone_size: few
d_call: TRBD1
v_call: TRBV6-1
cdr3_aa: CASSEPGQEGYGYTF
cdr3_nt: TGTGCCAGCAGTGAGCCGGGACAGGAGGGCTATGGCTACACCTTC

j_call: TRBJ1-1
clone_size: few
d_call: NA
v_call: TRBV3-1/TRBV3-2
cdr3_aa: CASSQGIGGSTEAFF
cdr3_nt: TGTGCCAGCAGCCAAGGTATAGGTGGGAGCACTGAAGCTTTCTTT

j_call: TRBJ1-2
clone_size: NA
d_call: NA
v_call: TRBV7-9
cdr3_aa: CASSLGPDGYTF
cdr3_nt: TGTGCCAGCAGCTTGGGGCCCGATGGCTACACCTTC

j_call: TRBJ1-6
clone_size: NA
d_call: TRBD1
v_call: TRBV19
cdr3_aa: CASKGGRTGGADSPLHF
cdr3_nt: TGTGCCAGTAAAGGAGGCCGTACAGGGGGCGCGGATTCACCCCTCCACTTT

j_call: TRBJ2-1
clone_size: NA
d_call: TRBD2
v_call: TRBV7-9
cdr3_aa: CAIASGSPHNEQFF
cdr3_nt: TGTGCCATCGCTAGCGGGAGTCCCCACAATGAGCAGTTCTTC

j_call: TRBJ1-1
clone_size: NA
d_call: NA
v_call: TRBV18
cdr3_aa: CASSPRAGLGLNTEAFF
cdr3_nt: TGTGCCAGCTCACCCCGAGCGGGGTTGGGGTTGAACACTGAAGCTTTCTTT